A single sample gave rise to the 23 T cell receptor beta chains below, sequenced in a study of T cells after yellow fever vaccination. TCRdb recomputed calls from the 5' RACE reads with MiXCR, one row per CDR3 protein. This sample carries roughly 500,000 distinct CDR3 sequences, 15% to 20% of them seen once, and the ten largest clones take roughly an eighth. The sample here was PBMCs, taken 15 days after the yellow fever booster vaccination. These receptors all stem from a man aged 25 to 40 who received the YFV17D yellow fever vaccine.

This clonotype was seen a handful of times. The chain uses TRBV7-6 and TRBJ2-5; 13 nucleotides agree with TRBD2. The CDR3 is 18 residues long. From germline, CDR1 is SGHVS and CDR2 FNYEAQ. Trimming removed 8 bases from V and 2 bases from J; junction bases left unmatched: 14. CDR3 nucleotide sequence: TGTGCCAGCTCCCCCCGGACTAGCGGGAGAAGGGATCAAGAGACCCAGTACTTC. It codes for CASSPRTSGRRDQETQYF.

This clonotype was observed at least ten times. The gene calls are TRBV3-1 and TRBJ1-5; D ambiguous. V was shortened by 1 base and J by 2 bases, with 9 bases between the two germline ends. Germline lookup yields CDR1 LGHDT and CDR2 YNNKEL (reference sequence). CDR3 length equals 15 residues. The CDR3: CASSQGGVGNQPQHF. Here the CDR3 DNA reads TGTGCCAGCAGCCAAGGCGGGGTTGGCAATCAGCCCCAGCATTTT.

V gene TRBV5-1 combines with J gene TRBJ1-1; TRBD1 matches 8 bases. This CDR3 region has 13 residues. CDR1 SGHRS and CDR2 YFSETQ come from the germline V gene. V lost 7 bases to trimming and J lost 1 base; unmatched junction nucleotides: 3. CDR3 sequence: CASAGQANTEAFF. DNA for the CDR3: TGCGCCAGCGCGGGACAGGCGAACACTGAAGCTTTCTTT. The variable domain in full, completed from reference TRBV5-1 and TRBJ1-1, reads KAGVTQTPRYLIKTRGQQVTLSCSPISGHRSVSWYQQTPGQGLQFLFEYFSETQRNKGNFPGRFSGRQFSNSRSEMNVSTLELGDSALYLCASAGQANTEAFFGQGTRLTVV.

This clonotype was seen more than once but under ten times. This rearrangement joins TRBV11-2 to TRBJ2-5, with D tentatively TRBD2 (5 bases). V was trimmed by 5 bases and J by 5 bases, leaving 24 bases between them. CDR3 length: 17 amino acids. The V gene's germline CDR1 is SGHAT and CDR2 FQNNGV. CDR3 loop: CASSHGPRWSGVETQYF. The CDR3 DNA follows: TGTGCCAGCAGCCACGGACCTCGATGGAGCGGAGTGGAGACCCAGTACTTC.

This clonotype was seen a few times. J is TRBJ2-2 and V is TRBV12-3 or TRBV12-4; TRBD2 is a possible D gene (5 bases). V lost 3 bases to trimming and J lost 4 bases, with 9 bases between them. The CDR3 consists of 14 residues. The chain's CDR3 is CASSFYGLTGELFF. The DNA of the CDR3 is TGTGCCAGCAGTTTTTATGGACTCACCGGGGAGCTGTTTTTT.

This clonotype turned up a few times. This chain uses TRBV7-9 with TRBJ2-1; D perhaps matches TRBD2 (6 bases). This CDR3 spans 13 amino acids. The germline V gene has CDR1 SEHNR and CDR2 FQNEAQ (reference sequence). V lost 7 bases, J lost 7 bases, and 14 bases lay in between. The CDR3 here is CASKLTSGNEQFF. The CDR3, as DNA: TGTGCCAGCAAGCTCACGAGCGGGAATGAGCAGTTCTTC.

This clonotype has more than one count but fewer than ten. This sequence joins TRBV29-1 and TRBJ2-1, with TRBD2 identical over 12 bases. CDR3 length: 14 residues. The ends lost 7 bases at V and 8 bases at J; junction bases unmatched: 9. CDR1 is SQVTM, CDR2 ANQGSEA, per germline. The CDR3 region has the DNA TGCAGCGCAATGACTAGCGGGGGAAACTATGAGCAGTTCTTC. The encoded protein is CSAMTSGGNYEQFF.

V usage is TRBV5-5 and J usage is TRBJ2-7; possibly TRBD2 for D (6 bases). The CDR3 length is 17 residues. Between the trimmed V and J ends, which lost 2 bases and 3 bases, there was a span of 21 bases. Germline CDR1 is SGHKS and CDR2 is YYEKEE (reference sequence). The chain's CDR3 is CASSFASSDEGYYEQYF. The CDR3 DNA reads as TGTGCCAGCAGCTTCGCATCTAGCGATGAAGGTTACTACGAGCAGTACTTC.

The V and J genes are TRBV20-1 and TRBJ2-1; D call uncertain. Deletions cut 3 bases from V and 5 bases from J, with 14 bases between. This CDR3 is built from 14 residues. Germline V gives CDR1 DFQATT, CDR2 SNEGSKA (reference sequence). This CDR3 reads CSARLRGTHNEQFF. The CDR3, as DNA: TGCAGTGCTAGGTTGCGTGGAACTCACAATGAGCAGTTCTTC.

The table lists this clonotype with a few counts. The chain couples TRBV6-1 to TRBJ2-2; D ambiguous. V lost 8 bases, J lost 8 bases, and 12 bases lay in between. Germline CDR1 reads MNHNS; CDR2 reads SASEGT. The CDR3 spans 12 residues. For the CDR3, the DNA is TGTGCCAGCCGTTTGGTCCCTGGGGAGCTGTTTTTT. It is translated as CASRLVPGELFF.

The sample holds a few counts of this clonotype. V gene TRBV4-1 combines with J gene TRBJ2-3, with TRBD1 matching 9 bases. CDR3 length: 17 amino acids. Per germline, CDR1 MGHRA and CDR2 YSYEKL. The junction had 9 bases not matched to a gene; V was cut back by 1 base and J by 4 bases. Here the CDR3 reads CASSQVRDREIADTQYF. The CDR3, as DNA: TGCGCCAGCAGCCAAGTCCGGGACAGGGAGATTGCAGATACGCAGTATTTT.

This clonotype was counted between two and nine times. J is TRBJ2-1 and V is TRBV7-8; D uncertain. CDR1 and CDR2 from the germline V gene are SGHVS and FQNEAQ. The CDR3 runs to 14 residues. V dropped 5 bases and J dropped 12 bases, with 20 bases sitting between them. The CDR3 sequence is CASSPAAGYVGQFF. In DNA form, the CDR3 reads TGTGCCAGCAGCCCCGCCGCAGGTTATGTCGGGCAGTTCTTC. The complete variable domain, with remaining parts taken from reference TRBV7-8 and TRBJ2-1, reads GAGVSQSPRYKVAKRGQDVALRCDPISGHVSLFWYQQALGQGPEFLTYFQNEAQLDKSGLPSDRFFAERPEGSVSTLKIQRTQQEDSAVYLCASSPAAGYVGQFFGPGTRLTVL.

There are many counts of this clonotype. The chain joins TRBV7-9 to TRBJ2-3; TRBD2 is a possible D gene (6 bases). Germline loops: CDR1 SEHNR, CDR2 FQNEAQ (reference sequence). CDR3 size: 16 residues. V was clipped by 5 bases and J by 1 base, with 16 bases between them. The CDR3 sequence is CASSQSAGKGTDTQYF. In DNA form, the CDR3 reads TGTGCCAGCAGCCAATCCGCGGGAAAGGGCACAGATACGCAGTATTTT.

This chain connects TRBV7-9 to TRBJ2-1; D is perhaps TRBD1 (7 bases). Trimming shortened V by 6 bases and J by 6 bases, and 18 bases separated the two germline ends. This CDR3 contains 15 residues. Germline V gene sequence: CDR1 SEHNR, CDR2 FQNEAQ (reference sequence). The CDR3 spells CASSLSGGFLNEQFF. The CDR3 coding sequence is TGTGCCAGCAGTTTGTCAGGGGGGTTTCTCAATGAGCAGTTCTTC.

This clonotype appeared a few times. The CDR3 loop is CAIRWREGKDTQYF. The CDR3 bases are TGTGCCATCAGATGGCGGGAGGGGAAAGATACGCAGTATTTT. This rearrangement joins TRBV10-3 to TRBJ2-3, with 9 positions matching TRBD2. V shed 6 bases and J 5 bases; nucleotides not matched to a gene: 6. The germline gives CDR1 ENHRY, CDR2 SYGVKD. This CDR3 is 14 amino acids long.

This clonotype was seen only a few times. The V and J genes are TRBV6-2 or TRBV6-3 and TRBJ2-7; D possibly corresponds to TRBD2 (6 bases). This CDR3 is 15 amino acids long. CDR1 is MNHEY and CDR2 is SVGEGT in the germline V gene. V was pared by 7 bases and J by 3 bases, with 19 bases between. CDR3 nucleotides: TGTGCCAGCACCTCTAAGGCTAGCGCCCACTACGAGCAGTACTTC. This codes for CASTSKASAHYEQYF.

There are many counts of this clonotype. The J gene is TRBJ1-5, the V gene TRBV29-1, with D unresolved. Germline values: CDR1 SQVTM, CDR2 ANQGSEA. The CDR3 is 14 residues long. Trimming shortened V by 3 bases and J by 3 bases, and 12 bases separated the two germline ends. DNA of the CDR3: TGCAGCGTTGAGAAAAGCAAGGTCAATCAGCCCCAGCATTTT. Translating it yields CSVEKSKVNQPQHF. Combining the CDR3 with reference TRBV29-1 and TRBJ1-5 gives the whole variable domain SAVISQKPSRDICQRGTSLTIQCQVDSQVTMMFWYRQQPGQSLTLIATANQGSEATYESGFVIDKFPISRPNLTFSTLTVSNMSPEDSSIYLCSVEKSKVNQPQHFGDGTRLSIL.

This clonotype turned up a few times. The genes are TRBV3-1 and TRBJ2-3; no reliable D call. The CDR3 totals 12 residues. Germline CDR1 reads LGHDT; CDR2 reads YNNKEL (reference sequence). Trimming left V 1 base short and J 5 bases short, with 4 bases between. The CDR3 is CASSQVRDTQYF. The DNA of the CDR3 is TGTGCCAGCAGCCAAGTTAGAGATACGCAGTATTTT.

The chain uses TRBV6-2 or TRBV6-3 and TRBJ2-1, with D tentatively TRBD1 or TRBD2 (5 bases each). The CDR3 totals 16 residues. CDR1 is MNHEY, CDR2 SVGEGT, per germline. V lost 5 bases and J 0 bases, leaving 14 bases between the germline ends. CDR3 sequence: CASSLRDGSSYNEQFF. The CDR3, as DNA: TGTGCCAGCAGTCTCCGGGACGGTAGCTCCTACAATGAGCAGTTCTTC.

J is TRBJ2-2 and V is TRBV20-1; 11 bases map to TRBD2. V shed 6 bases, J shed 4 bases, and the junction held 4 bases outside the gene matches. The CDR3 extends over 14 amino acids. Germline V gene data show CDR1 as DFQATT and CDR2 as SNEGSKA (reference sequence). The CDR3, as DNA: TGCAGTGCCCCCGGGACTAGCGGCACCGGGGAGCTGTTTTTT. It encodes CSAPGTSGTGELFF.

This clonotype was picked up a small number of times. The chain links TRBV7-8 to TRBJ2-7, with D unclear. CDR1 and CDR2 (germline): SGHVS, FQNEAQ. V was pared by 5 bases and J by 0 bases, with 17 bases between. The CDR3 contains 16 residues. The CDR3 coding sequence is TGTGCCAGCAGCCAGAGTCGAACACCTGGCTCCTACGAGCAGTACTTC. Its protein is CASSQSRTPGSYEQYF.

V usage is TRBV7-9 and J usage is TRBJ2-6; no firm D call. The V gene lost 3 bases and the J gene lost 4 bases, with 10 bases spanning the gap. The germline V gene has CDR1 SEHNR and CDR2 FQNEAQ (reference sequence). CDR3 length: 15 amino acids. CDR3 in DNA: TGTGCCAGCAGCTTCACACCGGCAGGGGCCAACGTCCTGACTTTC. Translated: CASSFTPAGANVLTF.

The V and J genes are TRBV20-1 and TRBJ1-4, with TRBD1 as a possible D gene (6 bases). Germline-derived CDR1 and CDR2 are DFQATT and SNEGSKA (reference sequence). Trimming removed 0 bases from V and 2 bases from J, with 10 bases in between. CDR3 length equals 15 residues. CDR3 sequence reads: CSARDIGGTNEKLFF. CDR3 DNA: TGCAGTGCTAGAGATATAGGGGGTACTAATGAAAAACTGTTTTTT.